This T cell receptor (beta chain) was retrieved from a study of blood T cells in healthy people across ages. Looking at the study overall: About one barcoded beta molecule was captured per two T cells (by template switching).

A J-beta primer mix and a sample-barcoded 5' primer were used in a second PCR of roughly 6 to 12 cycles. All cDNA molecules were each tagged by a template-switch adaptor with 12 random nucleotides. TCRdb reanalysed the 5' RACE reads using MiXCR and keeps one entry per CDR3 protein. There are about a million distinct CDR3 sequences in the sample; 51% occur only once, and about a fifth lies in the top ten. The table lists this clonotype with a few counts. From germline, CDR1 is MGHRA and CDR2 YSYEKL. V lost 0 bases, J lost 2 bases, and 10 bases lay in between. This CDR3 is 15 amino acids long. Sequencing was carried out using blood. This receptor was obtained from a woman aged 60-70 years in good health. The chain links TRBV4-1 to TRBJ2-5; perhaps TRBD2 as D (5 bases). CDR3 sequence reads: CASSQDGRAQETQYF. DNA of the CDR3: TGCGCCAGCAGCCAAGACGGGCGGGCACAAGAGACCCAGTACTTC.